This T cell receptor (beta chain) was profiled in a study of cytomegalovirus exposure and HLA in healthy donors. Study-level information: Caucasian-associated ancestry cluster membership applied to 75% to 85% of around 400 genotyped donors.

Per the germline V gene, CDR1 is LGHNA and CDR2 is YSLEER. Trimming took 2 bases from V and 3 from J, leaving 23 bases between them. The CDR3 covers 19 residues. PCR employed 60 Vbeta and 13 Jbeta primers. Some clones are missing from TCRdb's copy, which holds only in-frame ones; the method was immunoSEQ multiplex PCR. This table has under 200,000 clones, 79% appearing once. The origin of this receptor is a woman aged 45-60 years in good health and CMV-seronegative. This chain uses TRBV4-3 with TRBJ2-1, with TRBD2 as a possible D gene (6 bases). The sequenced sample was PBMCs. This CDR3 is CASSQRWLGWEDDYNEQFF. DNA for the CDR3: TGCGCCAGCAGCCAAAGGTGGCTAGGGTGGGAGGACGACTACAATGAGCAGTTCTTC.